This T cell receptor beta chain was recovered during a study of T-cell memory formation after mild COVID-19. Germline CDR1 and CDR2: DFQATT and SNEGSKA (reference sequence). The CDR3 is 15 residues long. The junction had 6 bases not matched to a gene; V was cut back by 3 bases and J by 4 bases. Each CDR3 protein gets one entry after TCRdb re-called the 5' RACE reads with MiXCR. The sample records 210,000 or so distinct CDR3 sequences, about 11% being singletons. The rearrangement uses TRBV20-1 and TRBJ2-3; 11 bases are a match to TRBD2. This clonotype was obtained from a man between 18 and 35 years old who had mild COVID-19 (a few samples of this study predate the infection). Cell type and time point are not known. The specimen sequenced was PBMCs or a T cell subset sorted from them (not recorded which). CDR3 region: CSARPTSGVADTQYF. In DNA form, the CDR3 reads TGCAGTGCTAGGCCGACTAGCGGGGTGGCAGATACGCAGTATTTT.